The 30 T cell receptor beta chains reported below all come from one sample, sequenced in a study of T cell repertoires in cytomegalovirus infection. TCRdb ran MiXCR on the reads and lists one entry per CDR3 protein. In the table there are hundreds of thousands of distinct CDR3 sequences, roughly 35% of which are singletons. The specimen sequenced was PBMCs. The receptors come from a human donor in good health (CMV status not recorded). Some clones in this sample may be carry-over from other donors' samples.

This clonotype was counted between two and nine times. The CDR3 is CASSTTGGGGNTIYF. The CDR3 nucleotides are TGTGCCAGCAGCACAACCGGGGGCGGCGGAAACACCATATATTTT. V gene TRBV7-2 combines with J gene TRBJ1-3; perhaps TRBD1 as D (6 bases). V was pared by 5 bases and J by 4 bases, with 15 bases between. CDR1 and CDR2 from the germline V gene are SGHTA and FQGNSA. The CDR3 runs 15 residues.

J is TRBJ1-2 and V is TRBV5-6; possible D gene TRBD1, 5 bases. This CDR3 has 14 residues. Germline-derived CDR1 and CDR2 are SGHDT and YYEEEE. V lost 3 bases, J lost 4 bases, and 13 bases lay in between. In DNA form, the CDR3 reads TGTGCCAGCAGCTCGATCGGGACGCTCTATGGCTACACCTTC. Protein: CASSSIGTLYGYTF.

This chain uses TRBV9 with TRBJ2-7; tentatively, D is TRBD2 (6 bases). Trimming took off 0 bases at V and 3 bases at J, with 13 bases between the two ends. The CDR3 is made up of 15 amino acids. CDR1 and CDR2 from the germline V gene are SGDLS and YYNGEE. The CDR3 nucleotides read TGTGCCAGCAGCGTAGGGGGGGAGTCTGACTACGAGCAGTACTTC. Amino acids: CASSVGGESDYEQYF.

The chain is built from TRBV5-1 and TRBJ1-3; the D is unclear. V was clipped by 4 bases and J by 0 bases, with 14 bases between them. This CDR3 spans 16 amino acids. The germline gives CDR1 SGHRS, CDR2 YFSETQ. CDR3 nucleotides: TGCGCCAGCAGCACCCAGATTGGTGGCTCTGGAAACACCATATATTTT. It yields the protein CASSTQIGGSGNTIYF.

This clonotype has only a few counts. This chain joins TRBV11-2 and TRBJ1-1; D call uncertain. This CDR3 contains 13 residues. Trimming removed 3 bases at V and 4 bases at J, with 9 bases between. Germline CDR1 and CDR2: SGHAT and FQNNGV. The CDR3 nucleotides read TGTGCCAGCAGCTTCAAAACGACCACTGAAGCTTTCTTT. Residues: CASSFKTTTEAFF.

V is TRBV12-3 or TRBV12-4 and J is TRBJ1-3, with D tentatively TRBD1 (5 bases). V shed 6 bases and J shed 0 bases, with 15 bases lying between them. The CDR3 runs to 16 residues. The CDR3 coding sequence is TGTGCCAGCAGCCCCCTAAGGGGTCGCTCTGGAAACACCATATATTTT. It encodes CASSPLRGRSGNTIYF.

The table lists this clonotype with many counts. This sequence joins TRBV7-2 and TRBJ2-3; 15 nucleotides line up with TRBD2. Germline trimming cut 5 bases from V and 7 bases from J; bases unmatched to any gene: 7. CDR3 length equals 16 residues. The germline V gene has CDR1 SGHTA and CDR2 FQGNSA. The CDR3 DNA follows: TGTGCCAGCAGCGGGCGGACTAGCGGGAGGGTTTATACGCAGTATTTT. Translated, it gives CASSGRTSGRVYTQYF.

This clonotype came up a few times. The chain links TRBV28 to TRBJ1-5; 7 bases are a match to TRBD1. The J segment lost 3 bases and the V segment lost 5 bases, leaving 10 bases of the junction unmatched. There are 16 residues in the CDR3. Germline V lookup: CDR1 MDHEN, CDR2 SYDVKM. The CDR3 is CASSPGDRAFNQPQHF. The CDR3 nucleotides read TGTGCCAGCAGTCCCGGCGACAGGGCCTTCAATCAGCCCCAGCATTTT.

This clonotype was found a few times. The chain has TRBV28 and TRBJ1-2; D unclear. The V end lost 5 bases, the J end lost 4 bases, and 11 bases lay between the germline ends. Germline CDR1 and CDR2: MDHEN and SYDVKM. The length of the CDR3 is 13 residues. Here the CDR3 reads CASSESAAYGYTF. The CDR3 coding sequence is TGTGCCAGCAGTGAATCGGCGGCCTATGGCTACACCTTC.

The rearrangement uses TRBV27 and TRBJ2-7, with D possibly matching TRBD1 (6 bases). The CDR3 length is 15 residues. Germline CDR1 and CDR2: MNHEY and SMNVEV (reference sequence). Deletions cut 4 bases from V and 2 bases from J, with 15 bases between. The CDR3 DNA reads as TGTGCCAGCAGTTCCGGACAGCCCCGTACCTACGAGCAGTACTTC. It codes for CASSSGQPRTYEQYF.

V usage is TRBV12-3 or TRBV12-4 and J usage is TRBJ1-4, with a tentative D call TRBD1 (5 bases). The germline V and J ends were trimmed by 0 bases and 8 bases, with 16 bases remaining between them. The length of the CDR3 is 16 residues. CDR3: CASSLALGGDLEKLFF. CDR3 bases: TGTGCCAGCAGTTTAGCGCTTGGGGGGGATTTAGAAAAACTGTTTTTT.

This clonotype was seen more than once but under ten times. The V gene is TRBV2, the J gene TRBJ2-5; D is possibly TRBD1 (6 bases). V lost 7 bases, J lost 7 bases, and 13 bases lay in between. In germline, CDR1 is SNHLY, CDR2 FYNNEI. The CDR3 is made up of 12 amino acids. The CDR3 reads CASTEGVGTQYF. In DNA form, the CDR3 reads TGTGCCAGCACCGAGGGGGTCGGGACCCAGTACTTC.

The chain recombines TRBV12-3 or TRBV12-4 with TRBJ2-7; TRBD1 or TRBD2 may be the D gene (5 bases each). Trimming pared 6 bases from V and 7 bases from J, leaving 28 bases between. There are 17 residues in the CDR3. The CDR3 loop is CASSPRVRGPGNSEQYF. The CDR3 DNA reads TGTGCCAGCAGCCCTCGGGTTAGGGGACCAGGGAATTCTGAGCAGTACTTC.

This clonotype appeared a few times. This chain joins TRBV6-1 and TRBJ1-3, with a tentative D call TRBD1 (6 bases). Germline V lookup: CDR1 MNHNS, CDR2 SASEGT. With 7 bases removed from V and 1 base from J, the gap between germline ends came to 11 bases. CDR3 size: 14 residues. CDR3 residues: CASTEGESGNTIYF. DNA of the CDR3: TGTGCCAGCACCGAGGGGGAATCTGGAAACACCATATATTTT.

Many counts were recorded for this clonotype. The rearrangement joins TRBV7-2 to TRBJ2-3; 8 bases map to TRBD1. This CDR3 contains 14 residues. Per the germline V gene, CDR1 is SGHTA and CDR2 is FQGNSA. Unmatched junction bases numbered 5, after V lost 5 bases and J lost 4 bases. The CDR3 DNA sequence: TGTGCCAGCAGCCGTCGGACAGGGCCAGATACGCAGTATTTT. It yields the protein CASSRRTGPDTQYF.

This clonotype has more than one count but fewer than ten. The rearrangement links TRBV10-3 to TRBJ1-3; no reliable D call. Per the germline V gene, CDR1 is ENHRY and CDR2 is SYGVKD. The CDR3 runs to 13 residues. Trimming stripped 10 bases from V and 4 bases from J, with 14 bases between. The CDR3 here is CASQGFSGNTIYF. The CDR3 nucleotides are TGTGCCAGCCAAGGGTTTAGCGGAAACACCATATATTTT.

In this sample, this clonotype turned up a few times. The chain combines TRBV28 with TRBJ2-1; the match to TRBD2 covers 7 bases. The CDR3 is 16 residues long. With V trimmed by 1 base and J by 7 bases, 10 bases remained unmatched. Germline V lookup: CDR1 MDHEN, CDR2 SYDVKM. The chain's CDR3 is CASSLYGGSLFNEQFF. CDR3 in DNA: TGTGCCAGCAGTTTATACGGGGGGAGTTTATTTAATGAGCAGTTCTTC. The full variable domain, completed using reference TRBV28 and TRBJ2-1, is DVKVTQSSRYLVKRTGEKVFLECVQDMDHENMFWYRQDPGLGLRLIYFSYDVKMKEKGDIPEGYSVSREKKERFSLILESASTNQTSMYLCASSLYGGSLFNEQFFGPGTRLTVL.

The rearrangement joins TRBV7-6 to TRBJ1-3; TRBD1 aligns across 9 bases. V gave up 3 bases and J gave up 8 bases; unmatched junction bases: 5. Germline V gene lookup returns CDR1 SGHVS and CDR2 FNYEAQ. This CDR3 is built from 14 residues. CDR3 protein: CASSLGTGSHTIYF. DNA of the CDR3: TGTGCCAGCAGCTTGGGGACAGGGAGCCACACCATATATTTT.

V is TRBV7-2 and J is TRBJ2-3; the match to TRBD2 covers 8 bases. Trimming removed 1 base from V and 3 bases from J; junction bases left unmatched: 6. This CDR3 comprises 16 residues. The germline V gene has CDR1 SGHTA and CDR2 FQGNSA. The CDR3 loop reads CASSLEGLAGTDTQYF. Here the CDR3 DNA reads TGTGCCAGCAGCTTAGAGGGCTTAGCGGGGACAGATACGCAGTATTTT.

The chain combines TRBV20-1 with TRBJ2-7, with 9 bases fitting TRBD1. CDR1 and CDR2 from the germline V gene are DFQATT and SNEGSKA (reference sequence). The CDR3 consists of 13 residues. V lost 5 bases, J lost 4 bases, and 6 bases stayed unmatched. CDR3 sequence: CSAPTGGRYEQYF. The CDR3 DNA is TGCAGTGCTCCCACAGGGGGCAGGTACGAGCAGTACTTC.

This clonotype has only a few counts. This sequence joins TRBV10-1 and TRBJ1-6, with 7 bases identical to TRBD1. The germline CDR1 and CDR2 sequences are WNHNN and SYGVQD (reference sequence). The CDR3 has 16 amino acids. V shed 7 bases, J shed 8 bases, and the junction held 14 bases outside the gene matches. In DNA form, the CDR3 reads TGCGCCAGCAAGTGGGAGGAGGGGGCGCGTCATTCACCCCTCCACTTT. Its protein is CASKWEEGARHSPLHF.

The rearrangement links TRBV28 to TRBJ1-1; 10 positions agree with TRBD1. The CDR3 contains 15 residues. The V gene end was trimmed by 6 bases and the J gene end by 5 bases; junction bases not matched to a gene: 9. From germline, CDR1 is MDHEN and CDR2 SYDVKM. The CDR3 loop reads CASSLIAGQGTEAFF. The CDR3 nucleotides read TGTGCCAGCAGCCTCATCGCGGGACAGGGGACTGAAGCTTTCTTT.

J is TRBJ2-4 and V is TRBV3-1, with D possibly TRBD1 on 6 matching bases. V was cut by 4 bases and J by 2 bases, with 9 bases left in between. Germline values: CDR1 LGHDT, CDR2 YNNKEL (reference sequence). This CDR3 has 14 amino acids. CDR3 DNA sequence: TGTGCCAGCAGCCCAGGGGATACCAAAAACATTCAGTACTTC. It encodes CASSPGDTKNIQYF.

The chain has TRBV7-6 and TRBJ2-7, with D hard to call. V gave up 0 bases and J gave up 5 bases, with 11 bases separating them. Germline assignment: CDR1 SGHVS and CDR2 FNYEAQ. This CDR3 is 14 amino acids long. The CDR3 nucleotides are TGTGCCAGCAGCTTAGCAGGAAGTCCCGACGAGCAGTACTTC. The encoded protein is CASSLAGSPDEQYF.

CDR3 loop: CASRPRLAGGTHSSYNEQFF. DNA for the CDR3: TGTGCCAGCAGACCTCGACTAGCGGGAGGTACTCACAGCTCCTACAATGAGCAGTTCTTC. V and J are TRBV6-6 and TRBJ2-1, with 13 positions matching TRBD2. V dropped 6 bases and J dropped 0; count of bases not matched to a gene: 14. This CDR3 has 20 amino acids. Germline V gene lookup returns CDR1 MNHNY and CDR2 SVGAGI (reference sequence).

The J gene is TRBJ1-5, the V gene TRBV4-1; D gene ambiguous. Germline values: CDR1 MGHRA, CDR2 YSYEKL. Trimming stripped 0 bases from V and 9 bases from J, with 12 bases between. The CDR3 runs 14 residues. The CDR3 sequence is CASSQDRVRTPQHF. The CDR3, as DNA: TGCGCCAGCAGCCAAGATCGGGTCCGTACGCCCCAGCATTTT.

Regarding this clonotype: An end of the junction differs from the germline gene, which may be a read error. J is TRBJ1-6 and V is TRBV4-1; D perhaps matches TRBD1 (6 bases). There are 15 residues in the CDR3. The germline gives CDR1 MGHRA, CDR2 YSYEKL. CDR3 coding DNA: TGTGCCAGCGGCCAAGAAGGGACAAATCATTCACCCCTCCACTTT. Its protein is CASGQEGTNHSPLHF.

This clonotype came up a few times. This chain links TRBV7-9 with TRBJ2-3; TRBD2 agrees at 14 bases. Losses at the gene ends were 5 bases for V and 2 bases for J; bases not matched to a gene: 6. This CDR3 is built from 17 residues. Germline CDR1 and CDR2: SEHNR and FQNEAQ (reference sequence). CDR3 nucleotides: TGTGCCAGCAGCGGCCGGACTAGCGGGGGGACCACAGATACGCAGTATTTT. Amino acid sequence: CASSGRTSGGTTDTQYF.

The table lists this clonotype with a few counts. The CDR3 DNA is TGTGCCAGCAGCTTACCCACCAGCGGGAGTGTCACCGGGGAGCTGTTTTTT. Amino acid sequence: CASSLPTSGSVTGELFF. The genes are TRBV7-9 and TRBJ2-2; 8 bases match TRBD2. CDR1 is SEHNR, CDR2 FQNEAQ, per germline (reference sequence). This CDR3 has 17 residues. Trimming removed 2 bases from V and 4 bases from J; junction bases left unmatched: 9.

The rearrangement links TRBV11-2 to TRBJ2-1; tentative D call: TRBD2 (5 bases). Trimming cost V 4 bases and J 4 bases, with 17 bases left between them. CDR1 and CDR2 (germline): SGHAT, FQNNGV. This CDR3 is 16 amino acids long. The CDR3 loop is CASSSDLIANYNEQFF. The CDR3 coding sequence is TGTGCCAGCAGCTCCGACCTCATAGCGAATTACAATGAGCAGTTCTTC. The complete variable domain, with remaining parts taken from reference TRBV11-2 and TRBJ2-1, reads EAGVAQSPRYKIIEKRQSVAFWCNPISGHATLYWYQQILGQGPKLLIQFQNNGVVDDSQLPKDRFSAERLKGVDSTLKIQPAKLEDSAVYLCASSSDLIANYNEQFFGPGTRLTVL.